This T cell receptor (beta chain) was recorded in a study of blood T cell repertoires in COVID-19. Background on the study: Italy, Spain and the United States were the sources of the convalescent and acute COVID-19 samples.

Profiled with immunoSEQ multiplex PCR; TCRdb holds only in-frame clones, not every one. Counted here are some 370,000 clones, around 90% occurring once; the ten biggest clones make up more than 0.95%. Germline values: CDR1 SGHNT, CDR2 YYREEE (reference sequence). Trimming cost V 3 bases and J 9 bases; bases outside gene matches: 14. This CDR3 has 16 residues. The material sequenced was peripheral blood. This sequence was found in a man aged 40-49 years with acute or convalescent COVID-19. The chain uses TRBV5-4 and TRBJ2-1; 8 nucleotides agree with TRBD2. DNA for the CDR3: TGTGCCAGCAGCTCTACTAGCGGAGGGATCCGCTCTGAGCAGTTCTTC. It yields the protein CASSSTSGGIRSEQFF. Combining the CDR3 with reference TRBV5-4 and TRBJ2-1 gives the whole variable domain ETGVTQSPTHLIKTRGQQVTLRCSSQSGHNTVSWYQQALGQGPQFIFQYYREEENGRGNFPPRFSGLQFPNYSSELNVNALELDDSALYLCASSSTSGGIRSEQFFGPGTRLTVL.